Listed below are T cell receptor beta chains from one sample, sequenced in a study of blood T cell repertoires in COVID-19. Some clones are missing from TCRdb's copy, which holds only in-frame ones; the method was immunoSEQ multiplex PCR. The sample shows 150,000 to 200,000 clones, around 80% of them seen only once. The sample consisted of peripheral blood. These TCRs come from a woman older than 75 with acute or convalescent COVID-19. The CDR3 runs from the conserved cysteine through the conserved F or W. Each record gives: V gene, clone size, J gene, D gene, CDR3 length, CDR3 DNA, CDR3 protein. The D gene is left open where the match is weak. Not every row has a clone size; where given, it reads once, few, many or a size class.

>TRBV3-1/TRBV3-2|-|TRBJ1-5|-|13
TGTGCCAGCAGCCAAGACTTCGGGGGATTCCAGCATTTT
CASSQDFGGFQHF
>TRBV12-5|-|TRBJ1-1|-|14
TGTGCTAGTCCTCGGCGGCAGTCGAACACTGAAGCTTTCTTT
CASPRRQSNTEAFF
>TRBV19|-|TRBJ2-1|TRBD2|16
TGTGCCGGGAAAACTTACGGGAGGGCCTCCTACAATGAGCAGTTCTTC
CAGKTYGRASYNEQFF
>TRBV6-1|-|TRBJ1-1|-|15
TGTGCCAGCAGTGAAGGGGGACTAGGAAACACTGAAGCTTTCTTT
CASSEGGLGNTEAFF
>TRBV5-6|many|TRBJ2-1|TRBD2|15
TGTGCCAGCAGCTTGTTGGCGGGAGAGGTTAATGAGCAGTTCTTC
CASSLLAGEVNEQFF
>TRBV4-3|-|TRBJ1-2|-|13
TGCGCCAGCAGCCAAGATCAGGGGTATGGCTACACCTTC
CASSQDQGYGYTF
>TRBV4-3|-|TRBJ1-1|-|14
TGCGCCAGCAGCCAGTCGTTTCCGGGAACTGAAGCTTTCTTT
CASSQSFPGTEAFF
>TRBV30|-|TRBJ1-3|-|16
TGTGCCTGGAGTCCCCCGGGACTGAGCTCTGGAAACACCATATATTTT
CAWSPPGLSSGNTIYF
>TRBV18|once|TRBJ2-3|TRBD2|16
TGTGCCAGCTCTCAAAGGACTAGCGGGAGTGGTGATACGCAGTATTTT
CASSQRTSGSGDTQYF
>TRBV19|-|TRBJ2-1|TRBD2|15
TGTGCCAGTAGTATTTCCAGCGGGAGGTACAATGAGCAGTTCTTC
CASSISSGRYNEQFF
>TRBV19|-|TRBJ2-1|-|12
TGTGCCAGTAGTATTTGGGGCCATGAGCAGTTCTTC
CASSIWGHEQFF
>TRBV19|few|TRBJ2-7|-|15
TGTGCCAGTACCCAGGGGACGGGGAGCTCCTACGAGCAGTACTTC
CASTQGTGSSYEQYF
>TRBV7-8|-|TRBJ2-5|-|14
TGTGCCAGCAGCTTAGAGACAGACCAAGAGACCCAGTACTTC
CASSLETDQETQYF
>TRBV11-3|few|TRBJ2-7|-|12
TGTGCCAGCAGCCACGACAGTCCCGAGCAGTACTTC
CASSHDSPEQYF
>TRBV19|-|TRBJ1-4|TRBD1|14
TGTGCCAGTAGAAGGGACAGACGGAATGAAAAACTGTTTTTT
CASRRDRRNEKLFF
>TRBV5-1|-|TRBJ2-3|-|13
TGCGCCAGCAGCCCCAGGGGATTAGATACGCAGTATTTT
CASSPRGLDTQYF
>TRBV15|-|TRBJ2-5|TRBD2|16
TGTGCCACCAGCGGGATAGCGGGAGGGTTACAAGAGACCCAGTACTTC
CATSGIAGGLQETQYF
>TRBV24-1|-|TRBJ2-1|-|13
TGTGCCACCAGTGGGAGCTCCTACAATGAGCAGTTCTTC
CATSGSSYNEQFF
>TRBV5-6|-|TRBJ1-3|TRBD1|16
TGTGCCAGCAGCGAAGGGACAGGGGGATCCGGAAACACCATATATTTT
CASSEGTGGSGNTIYF
>TRBV2|-|TRBJ2-1|TRBD2|15
TGTGCCAGCGGCCCACCGGGACTAGCAGCGCGGGAGCAGTTCTTC
CASGPPGLAAREQFF
>TRBV5-6|-|TRBJ2-5|-|13
TGTGCCAGCAGCGGTCTCAACTCGGGGACCCAGTACTTC
CASSGLNSGTQYF
>TRBV30|-|TRBJ1-4|-|14
TGTGCCTGGAGTGAAGGGGGTCAGGCTGGAAAACTGTTTTTT
CAWSEGGQAGKLFF
>TRBV2|-|TRBJ1-1|TRBD1|12
TGTGCCAACGGGGGACAGAGCGCTGAAGCTTTCTTT
CANGGQSAEAFF
>TRBV3-1/TRBV3-2|-|TRBJ2-2|TRBD1|14
TGTGCCAGCGGACAGGGTTTTTACACCGGGGAGCTGTTTTTT
CASGQGFYTGELFF
>TRBV3-1/TRBV3-2|-|TRBJ2-3|-|17
TGTGCCAGCAGCCCGTCTATACTCGGGTCCCCACTCGATACGCAGTATTTT
CASSPSILGSPLDTQYF
>TRBV19|-|TRBJ1-1|TRBD1|14
TGTGCCAGTACGCCCGACAGGGGGAACACTGAAGCTTTCTTT
CASTPDRGNTEAFF
>TRBV23-1|-|TRBJ1-5|-|18
TGCGCCAGCAGTCGGACGGTAGTGTGGCGGGCGGACAATCAGCCCCAGCATTTT
CASSRTVVWRADNQPQHF
>TRBV3-1/TRBV3-2|once|TRBJ2-2|-|16
TGTGCCAGCAGCCAAGGGGGCAGGGGTGGCACCGGGGAGCTGTTTTTT
CASSQGGRGGTGELFF
>TRBV5-1|-|TRBJ2-7|-|13
TGCGCCAGCAGCTTGGTCCAGGGTCGGGAGCAGTACTTC
CASSLVQGREQYF
>TRBV7-8|-|TRBJ2-6|-|16
TGTGCCAGCAGCTTAGACGCGGCATCCGGGGCCAACGTCCTGACTTTC
CASSLDAASGANVLTF